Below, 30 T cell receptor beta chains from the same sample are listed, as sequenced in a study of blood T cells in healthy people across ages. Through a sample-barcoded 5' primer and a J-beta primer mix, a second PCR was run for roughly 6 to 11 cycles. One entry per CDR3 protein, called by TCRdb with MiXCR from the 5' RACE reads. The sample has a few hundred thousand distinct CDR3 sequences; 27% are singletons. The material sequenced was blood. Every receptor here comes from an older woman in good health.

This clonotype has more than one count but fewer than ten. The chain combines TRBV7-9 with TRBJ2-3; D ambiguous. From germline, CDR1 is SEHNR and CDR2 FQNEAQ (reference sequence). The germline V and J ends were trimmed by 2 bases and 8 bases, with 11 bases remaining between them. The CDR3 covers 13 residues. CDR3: CASSLSLSPTQYF. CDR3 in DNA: TGTGCCAGCAGCTTATCTCTGAGCCCTACGCAGTATTTT.

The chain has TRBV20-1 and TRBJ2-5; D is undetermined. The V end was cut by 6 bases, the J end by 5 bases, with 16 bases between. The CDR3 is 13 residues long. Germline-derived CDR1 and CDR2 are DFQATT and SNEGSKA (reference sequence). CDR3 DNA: TGCAGTGCAGAAGCTAGACTCTGGGAGACCCAGTACTTC. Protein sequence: CSAEARLWETQYF.

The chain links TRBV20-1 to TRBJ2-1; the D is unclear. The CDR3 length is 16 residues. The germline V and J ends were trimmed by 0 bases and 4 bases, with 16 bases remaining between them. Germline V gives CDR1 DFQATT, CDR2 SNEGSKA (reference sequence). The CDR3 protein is CSARESLIRPYNEQFF. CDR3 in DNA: TGCAGTGCTAGAGAGAGTCTTATCCGGCCTTACAATGAGCAGTTCTTC.

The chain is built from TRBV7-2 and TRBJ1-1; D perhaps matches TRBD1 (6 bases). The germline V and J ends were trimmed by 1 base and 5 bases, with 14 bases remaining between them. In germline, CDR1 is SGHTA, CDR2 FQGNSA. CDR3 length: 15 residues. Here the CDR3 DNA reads TGTGCCAGCAGCTTAGGCCAGGGGTTTGGGACTGAAGCTTTCTTT. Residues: CASSLGQGFGTEAFF.

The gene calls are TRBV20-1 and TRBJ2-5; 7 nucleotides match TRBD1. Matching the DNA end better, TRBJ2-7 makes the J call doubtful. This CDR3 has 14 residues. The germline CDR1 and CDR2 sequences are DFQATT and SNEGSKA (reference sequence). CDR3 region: CSGRQGSQSSEQYF. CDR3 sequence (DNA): TGCAGTGGCCGACAGGGTAGCCAAAGCTCCGAGCAGTACTTC.

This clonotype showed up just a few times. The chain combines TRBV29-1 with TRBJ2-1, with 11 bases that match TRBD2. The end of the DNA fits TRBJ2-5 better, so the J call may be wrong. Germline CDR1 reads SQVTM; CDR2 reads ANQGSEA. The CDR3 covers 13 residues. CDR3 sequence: CSVRTSGQETQYF. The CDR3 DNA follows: TGCAGCGTCCGGACTAGCGGGCAAGAGACCCAGTACTTC.

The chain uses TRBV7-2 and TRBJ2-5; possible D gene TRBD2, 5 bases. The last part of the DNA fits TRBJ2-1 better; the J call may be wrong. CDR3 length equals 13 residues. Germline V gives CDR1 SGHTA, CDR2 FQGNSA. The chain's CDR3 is CASSDTRSSEQFF. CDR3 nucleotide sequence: TGTGCCAGCAGCGATACTAGATCTAGTGAGCAGTTCTTC.

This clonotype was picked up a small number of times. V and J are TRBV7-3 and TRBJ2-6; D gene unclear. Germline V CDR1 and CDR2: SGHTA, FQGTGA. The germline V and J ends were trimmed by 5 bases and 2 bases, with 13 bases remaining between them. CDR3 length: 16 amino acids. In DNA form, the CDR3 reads TGTGCCAGCAGCCCCCGGTTAGGAGCTGGGGCCAACGTCCTGACTTTC. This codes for CASSPRLGAGANVLTF. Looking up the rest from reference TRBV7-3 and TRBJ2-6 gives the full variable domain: GAGVSQTPSNKVTEKGKYVELRCDPISGHTALYWYRQSLGQGPEFLIYFQGTGAADDSGLPNDRFFAVRPEGSVSTLKIQRTERGDSAVYLCASSPRLGAGANVLTFGAGSRLTVL.

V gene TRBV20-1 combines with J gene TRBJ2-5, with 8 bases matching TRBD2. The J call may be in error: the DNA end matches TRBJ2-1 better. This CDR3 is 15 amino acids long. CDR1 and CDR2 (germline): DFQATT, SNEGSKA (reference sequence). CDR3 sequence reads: CSASLAGLGDNEQFF. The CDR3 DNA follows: TGCAGTGCTAGTCTAGCGGGTTTAGGGGACAATGAGCAGTTCTTC.

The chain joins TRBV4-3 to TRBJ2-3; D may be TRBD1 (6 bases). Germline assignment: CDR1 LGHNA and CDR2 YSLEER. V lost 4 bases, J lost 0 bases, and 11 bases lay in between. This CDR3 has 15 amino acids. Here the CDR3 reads CASSLLGASTDTQYF. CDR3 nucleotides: TGCGCCAGCAGCCTACTGGGGGCCAGCACAGATACGCAGTATTTT.

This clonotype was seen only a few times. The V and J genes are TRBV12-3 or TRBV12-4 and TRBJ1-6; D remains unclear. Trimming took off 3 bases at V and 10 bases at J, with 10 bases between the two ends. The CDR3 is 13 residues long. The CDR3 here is CASSFNGGSPLHF. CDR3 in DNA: TGTGCCAGCAGTTTTAACGGTGGCTCACCCCTCCACTTT.

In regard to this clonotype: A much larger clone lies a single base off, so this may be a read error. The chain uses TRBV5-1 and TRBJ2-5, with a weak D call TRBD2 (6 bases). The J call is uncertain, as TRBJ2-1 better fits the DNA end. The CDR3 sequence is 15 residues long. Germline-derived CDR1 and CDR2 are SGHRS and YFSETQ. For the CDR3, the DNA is TGCGCCAGCAGCTTGGGGACTAACGGGTACAATGAGCAGTTCTTC. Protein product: CASSLGTNGYNEQFF.

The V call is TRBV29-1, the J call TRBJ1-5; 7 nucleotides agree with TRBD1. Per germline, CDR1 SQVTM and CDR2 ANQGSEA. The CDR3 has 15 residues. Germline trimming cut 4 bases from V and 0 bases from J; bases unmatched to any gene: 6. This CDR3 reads CSVGQGVGSNQPQHF. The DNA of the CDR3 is TGCAGCGTTGGACAGGGCGTAGGTAGCAATCAGCCCCAGCATTTT.

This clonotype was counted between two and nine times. Written as DNA, the CDR3 is TGTGCCAGCAGCAACGAGGATACGCAGTATTTT. As protein: CASSNEDTQYF. The chain employs TRBV28 and TRBJ2-3; unclear D gene. The CDR3 contains 11 residues. Trimming left V 6 bases short and J 6 bases short, with 7 bases between. Germline V gene sequence: CDR1 MDHEN, CDR2 SYDVKM. Drawing the rest from reference TRBV28 and TRBJ2-3, the complete variable domain is DVKVTQSSRYLVKRTGEKVFLECVQDMDHENMFWYRQDPGLGLRLIYFSYDVKMKEKGDIPEGYSVSREKKERFSLILESASTNQTSMYLCASSNEDTQYFGPGTRLTVL.

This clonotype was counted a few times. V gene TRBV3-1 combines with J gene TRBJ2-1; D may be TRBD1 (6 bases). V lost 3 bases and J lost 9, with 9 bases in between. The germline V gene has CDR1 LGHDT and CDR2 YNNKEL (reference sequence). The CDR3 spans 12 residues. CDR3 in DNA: TGTGCCAGCAGCCAGGGGGCGGTTGAGCAGTTCTTC. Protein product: CASSQGAVEQFF.

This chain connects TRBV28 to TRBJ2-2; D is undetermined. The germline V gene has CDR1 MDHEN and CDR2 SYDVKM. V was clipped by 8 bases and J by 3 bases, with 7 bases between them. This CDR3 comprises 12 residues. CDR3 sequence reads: CASGSHTGELFF. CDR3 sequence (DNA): TGTGCCAGCGGTAGTCACACCGGGGAGCTGTTTTTT. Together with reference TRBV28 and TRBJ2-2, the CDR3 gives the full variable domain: DVKVTQSSRYLVKRTGEKVFLECVQDMDHENMFWYRQDPGLGLRLIYFSYDVKMKEKGDIPEGYSVSREKKERFSLILESASTNQTSMYLCASGSHTGELFFGEGSRLTVL.

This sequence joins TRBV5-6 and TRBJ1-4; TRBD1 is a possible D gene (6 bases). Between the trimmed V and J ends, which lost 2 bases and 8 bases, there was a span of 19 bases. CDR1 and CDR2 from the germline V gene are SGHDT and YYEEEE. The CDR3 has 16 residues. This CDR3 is CASSFRGAGREEKLFF. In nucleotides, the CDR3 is TGTGCCAGCAGCTTCAGGGGCGCCGGGAGAGAAGAAAAACTGTTTTTT.

The CDR3 region has the DNA TGTGCCAGCAGTGCAGGGGCGCGGGTAGGGAACACTGAAGCTTTCTTT. Translating it yields CASSAGARVGNTEAFF. The rearrangement joins TRBV6-1 to TRBJ1-1; TRBD1 is a possible D gene (6 bases). CDR1 and CDR2 from the germline V gene are MNHNS and SASEGT. CDR3 length equals 16 residues. The V gene lost 4 bases and the J gene lost 1 base, with 16 bases spanning the gap.

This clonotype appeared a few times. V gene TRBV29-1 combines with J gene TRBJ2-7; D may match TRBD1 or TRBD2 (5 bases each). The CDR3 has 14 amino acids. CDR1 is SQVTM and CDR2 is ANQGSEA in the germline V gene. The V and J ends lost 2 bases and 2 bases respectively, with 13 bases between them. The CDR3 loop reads CSVERGDGPYEQYF. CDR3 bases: TGCAGCGTTGAAAGAGGGGACGGTCCCTACGAGCAGTACTTC.

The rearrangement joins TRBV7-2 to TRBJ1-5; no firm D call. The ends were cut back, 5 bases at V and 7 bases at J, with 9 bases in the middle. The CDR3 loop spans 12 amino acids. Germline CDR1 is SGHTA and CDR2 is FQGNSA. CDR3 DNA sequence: TGTGCCAGCAGCGTAGATGGGCAGCCCCAGCATTTT. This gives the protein CASSVDGQPQHF.

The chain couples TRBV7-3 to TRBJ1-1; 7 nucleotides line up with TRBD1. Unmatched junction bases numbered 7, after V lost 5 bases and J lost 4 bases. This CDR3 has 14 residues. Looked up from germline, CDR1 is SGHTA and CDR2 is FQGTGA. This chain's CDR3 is CASSAGHRGTEAFF. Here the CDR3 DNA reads TGTGCCAGCAGCGCAGGGCACAGGGGCACTGAAGCTTTCTTT.

CDR3 DNA: TGTGCCAGCAGCCAAGGACGGACGGCGGGCTACGAGCAGTACTTC. Translating it yields CASSQGRTAGYEQYF. The J gene is TRBJ2-7, the V gene TRBV3-1; perhaps TRBD2 as D (5 bases). Germline assignment: CDR1 LGHDT and CDR2 YNNKEL (reference sequence). With 1 base removed from V and 3 bases from J, the gap between germline ends came to 13 bases. CDR3 length: 15 amino acids.

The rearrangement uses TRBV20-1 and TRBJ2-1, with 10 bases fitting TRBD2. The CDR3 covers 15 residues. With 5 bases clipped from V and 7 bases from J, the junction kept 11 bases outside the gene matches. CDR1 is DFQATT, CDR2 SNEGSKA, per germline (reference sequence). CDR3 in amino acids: CSAASGRASWNEQFF. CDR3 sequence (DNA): TGCAGTGCTGCCAGCGGGAGGGCCTCGTGGAATGAGCAGTTCTTC.

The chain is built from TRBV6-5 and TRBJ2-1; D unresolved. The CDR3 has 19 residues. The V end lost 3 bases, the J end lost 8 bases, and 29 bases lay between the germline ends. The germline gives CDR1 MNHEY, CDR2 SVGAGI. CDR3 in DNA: TGTGCCAGCAGTTATTGGAGATATGGTCGGAATTCTAGTACATATGAGCAGTTCTTC. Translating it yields CASSYWRYGRNSSTYEQFF.

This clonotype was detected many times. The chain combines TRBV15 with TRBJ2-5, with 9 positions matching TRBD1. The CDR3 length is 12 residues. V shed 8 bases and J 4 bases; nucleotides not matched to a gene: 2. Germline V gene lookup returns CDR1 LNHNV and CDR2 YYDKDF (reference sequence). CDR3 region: CATSDRGETQYF. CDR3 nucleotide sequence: TGTGCCACCTCGGACAGGGGAGAGACCCAGTACTTC.

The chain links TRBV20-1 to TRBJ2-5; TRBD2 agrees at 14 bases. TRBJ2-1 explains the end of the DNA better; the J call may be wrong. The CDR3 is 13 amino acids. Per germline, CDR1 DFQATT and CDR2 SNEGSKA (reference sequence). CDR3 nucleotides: TGCAGTGCGCTGGGACTAGCGGGAGTTGAGCAGTTCTTC. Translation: CSALGLAGVEQFF.

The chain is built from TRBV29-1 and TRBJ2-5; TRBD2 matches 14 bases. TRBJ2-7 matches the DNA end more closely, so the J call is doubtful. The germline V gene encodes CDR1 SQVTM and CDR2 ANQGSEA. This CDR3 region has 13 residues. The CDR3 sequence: CSAWTSGRSEQYF. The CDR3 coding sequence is TGCAGCGCCTGGACTAGCGGGAGGAGCGAGCAGTACTTC.

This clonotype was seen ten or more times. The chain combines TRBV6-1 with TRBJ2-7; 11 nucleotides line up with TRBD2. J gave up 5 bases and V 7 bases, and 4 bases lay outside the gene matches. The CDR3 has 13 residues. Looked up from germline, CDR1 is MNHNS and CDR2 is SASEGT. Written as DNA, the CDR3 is TGTGCCAGCAAAACACTAGCGGGAGACGAGCAGTACTTC. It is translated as CASKTLAGDEQYF.

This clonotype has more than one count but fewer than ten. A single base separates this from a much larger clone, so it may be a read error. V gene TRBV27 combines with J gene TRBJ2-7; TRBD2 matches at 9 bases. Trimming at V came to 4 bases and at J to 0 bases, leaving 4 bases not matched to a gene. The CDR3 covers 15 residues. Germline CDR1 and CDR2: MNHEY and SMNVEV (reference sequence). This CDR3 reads CASSSGSGGSYEQYF. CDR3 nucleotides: TGTGCCAGCAGTTCGGGTAGCGGGGGCTCCTACGAGCAGTACTTC.

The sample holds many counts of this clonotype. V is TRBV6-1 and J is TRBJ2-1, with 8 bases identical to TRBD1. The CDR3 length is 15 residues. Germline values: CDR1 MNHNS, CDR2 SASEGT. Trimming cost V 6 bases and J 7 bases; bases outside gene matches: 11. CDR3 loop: CASSTLGQGVNEQFF. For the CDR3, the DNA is TGTGCCAGCAGCACTTTAGGACAGGGAGTGAATGAGCAGTTCTTC.